This T cell receptor (beta chain) was recovered during a study of blood T cells in healthy people across ages. Study observations and caveats: Because sorting was not performed, PBMCs prevented conclusive naive versus antigen-experienced comparison.

As for this clonotype: Antigen specificity is unknown. At one of its ends the junction is not consistent with the germline gene, which may arise from a read error.

A J-beta primer mix and a sample-barcoded 5' primer were used in a second PCR of roughly 6 to 11 cycles. TCRdb called the 5' RACE reads again in MiXCR, with one record for every CDR3 protein. The sample has fewer than 800,000 distinct CDR3 sequences, about 30% seen once. The CDR3 sequence is 13 residues long. Germline lookup yields CDR1 SQVTM and CDR2 ANQGSEA. This TCR was sampled from a woman older than 75 in good health. Sequenced material: blood. The rearrangement joins TRBV29-1 to TRBJ1-1, with D possibly being TRBD1 (5 bases). The CDR3 DNA is TGCAGCGTTGAAACAGGACTGAACGCTGAAGCTTTCTTT. This translates into CSVETGLNAEAFF.